This TCR beta chain comes out of a study of shared clonotypes between healthy human individuals. Whole-study results and caveats: On the whole, naive subsets had larger estimated richness than memory subsets had.

Within Nashville, Tennessee resided all donors, each a Caucasian adult. A remark on this clone: The antigen remains unidentified.

The assay used deep level. TCRdb's table, derived via immunoSEQ multiplex PCR, lists solely in-frame clones and lacks some. The data hold millions of clones, with more than 80% observed a single time. Trimming shortened V by 2 bases and J by 5 bases, and 13 bases separated the two germline ends. CDR3 length equals 15 residues. Germline V gene data show CDR1 as SGHRS and CDR2 as YFSETQ. The rearrangement links TRBV5-1 to TRBJ2-2, with D perhaps given as TRBD1 or TRBD2 (6 bases each). The receptor comes from a man aged 18 to 29 in good health. Some clones in this sample may be carry-over from other donors' samples. Sequencing was done on a sample of naive CD4+ T cells from PBMCs. Documented subset: CD45RA+ positively selected. This CDR3 is CASSLLQGGTGELFF. CDR3 in DNA: TGCGCCAGCAGCTTACTACAGGGAGGAACCGGGGAGCTGTTTTTT.